Each of the 29 T cell receptor beta chains below was sequenced from the same sample in a study of shared clonotypes between healthy human individuals. Sequencing used immunoSEQ multiplex PCR; TCRdb keeps in-frame clones, though not all of them. Among about 980,000 clones listed, about 80% were seen once. The sequenced sample consisted of memory CD4+ T cells sorted from blood. Subset denoted: CD45RA-negative fraction. The receptors come from a man younger than 35 in good health.

This clone occurred a few times. The rearrangement joins TRBV6-5 to TRBJ1-5, with 8 bases aligning to TRBD1. The CDR3 contains 14 residues. V gave up 5 bases and J gave up 4 bases; unmatched junction bases: 4. Germline CDR1 and CDR2: MNHEY and SVGAGI. CDR3 nucleotide sequence: TGTGCCAGCAGTCCTACAGGGGGGAATCAGCCCCAGCATTTT. It specifies CASSPTGGNQPQHF.

The rearrangement uses TRBV30 and TRBJ1-2; D unresolved. The CDR3 loop spans 12 amino acids. Trimming pared 3 bases from V and 8 bases from J, leaving 13 bases between. In germline, CDR1 is GTSNPN, CDR2 SVGIG (reference sequence). This CDR3 reads CAWSQNGAGYTF. The CDR3 DNA reads TGTGCCTGGAGCCAGAACGGTGCCGGCTACACCTTC. Looking up the rest from reference TRBV30 and TRBJ1-2 gives the full variable domain: SQTIHQWPATLVQPVGSPLSLECTVEGTSNPNLYWYRQAAGRGLQLLFYSVGIGQISSEVPQNLSASRPQDRQFILSSKKLLLSDSGFYLCAWSQNGAGYTFGSGTRLTVV.

V usage is TRBV5-6 and J usage is TRBJ2-5; 15 bases align to TRBD2. CDR3 length equals 18 residues. J gave up 1 base and V 1 base, and 5 bases lay outside the gene matches. Germline V gives CDR1 SGHDT, CDR2 YYEEEE. CDR3 residues: CASSLLLGLAGGQETQYF. The CDR3 DNA follows: TGTGCCAGCAGCTTGCTCTTGGGACTAGCGGGGGGCCAAGAGACCCAGTACTTC.

The sample holds a few counts of this clone. V usage is TRBV7-9 and J usage is TRBJ2-5; the match to TRBD1 covers 11 bases. The CDR3 sequence is 15 residues long. The V gene's germline CDR1 is SEHNR and CDR2 FQNEAQ (reference sequence). The V and J ends lost 5 bases and 5 bases, in that order; junction bases with no gene match: 7. CDR3 DNA: TGTGCCAGCAGCGAACAGGGGACAGGGGGTGAGACCCAGTACTTC. Translated, it gives CASSEQGTGGETQYF. Full variable domain (missing parts from reference TRBV7-9 and TRBJ2-5): DTGVSQNPRHKITKRGQNVTFRCDPISEHNRLYWYRQTLGQGPEFLTYFQNEAQLEKSRLLSDRFSAERPKGSFSTLEIQRTEQGDSAMYLCASSEQGTGGETQYFGPGTRLLVL.

J is TRBJ2-5 and V is TRBV10-3; the D gene is possibly TRBD1 (6 bases). The germline gives CDR1 ENHRY, CDR2 SYGVKD. V was trimmed by 3 bases and J by 9 bases, leaving 17 bases between them. This CDR3 is built from 14 residues. The CDR3 DNA is TGTGCCATCAGTGACCGTGGACAGACCACGGCCCAGTACTTC. Amino acids: CAISDRGQTTAQYF.

CDR3 protein: CASRPLQLRQQFF. The CDR3 DNA is TGTGCCAGCAGGCCCCTCCAGCTTCGTCAGCAGTTCTTC. The genes are TRBV7-8 and TRBJ2-1; D not certain. The CDR3 has 13 residues. Germline assignment: CDR1 SGHVS and CDR2 FQNEAQ. The V gene lost 6 bases and the J gene lost 11 bases, with 17 bases spanning the gap.

This chain links TRBV4-3 with TRBJ2-5; D remains ambiguous. Looked up from germline, CDR1 is LGHNA and CDR2 is YSLEER. V lost 1 base and J lost 0, with 15 bases in between. This CDR3 contains 17 residues. CDR3 residues: CASSQAGVRKDQETQYF. DNA for the CDR3: TGCGCCAGCAGCCAAGCAGGAGTTCGGAAGGACCAAGAGACCCAGTACTTC.

There are a few counts of this clone. J is TRBJ2-3 and V is TRBV20-1; D is undetermined. This CDR3 is built from 11 residues. The V gene's germline CDR1 is DFQATT and CDR2 SNEGSKA (reference sequence). V lost 4 bases and J lost 3, with 5 bases in between. Here the CDR3 reads CSATSTDTQYF. The CDR3 coding sequence is TGCAGTGCTACATCGACAGATACGCAGTATTTT.

This clone occurred many times. The V and J genes are TRBV14 and TRBJ2-1; D gene ambiguous. Trimming removed 4 bases at V and 9 bases at J, with 13 bases between. The CDR3 is made up of 13 amino acids. Germline V CDR1 and CDR2: SGHDN, FVKESK. CDR3 residues: CASSRSRYGEQFF. CDR3 sequence (DNA): TGTGCCAGCAGCCGTTCAAGGTACGGTGAGCAGTTCTTC.

The sample holds a few counts of this clone. This rearrangement joins TRBV16 to TRBJ1-5; possible D gene TRBD1, 5 bases. Between the trimmed V and J ends, which lost 5 bases and 0 bases, there was a span of 11 bases. The CDR3 sequence is 15 residues long. Germline CDR1 and CDR2: KGHSY and FQNENV. The CDR3 loop is CASSNRGDSNQPQHF. The CDR3 DNA reads TGTGCCAGCAGCAATCGGGGGGATAGCAATCAGCCCCAGCATTTT.

This clone was recorded a few times. The V gene is TRBV2, the J gene TRBJ2-3; D ambiguous. Germline V gene lookup returns CDR1 SNHLY and CDR2 FYNNEI. The CDR3 has 14 amino acids. The V and J ends lost 3 bases and 4 bases respectively, with 11 bases between them. CDR3 sequence: CASSDGVIPDTQYF. CDR3 in DNA: TGTGCCAGCAGTGACGGAGTGATCCCAGATACGCAGTATTTT. Together with reference TRBV2 and TRBJ2-3, the CDR3 gives the full variable domain: EPEVTQTPSHQVTQMGQEVILRCVPISNHLYFYWYRQILGQKVEFLVSFYNNEISEKSEIFDDQFSVERPDGSNFTLKIRSTKLEDSAMYFCASSDGVIPDTQYFGPGTRLTVL.

J is TRBJ2-1 and V is TRBV7-2; TRBD2 matches at 13 bases. The germline V gene encodes CDR1 SGHTA and CDR2 FQGNSA. After removal of 5 bases from V and 13 bases from J, the junction contained 8 bases not matched to a gene. The CDR3 consists of 14 residues. CDR3 region: CASSLGLAGEQQFF. The CDR3 bases are TGTGCCAGCAGCCTCGGACTAGCGGGAGAGCAACAGTTCTTC.

The genes are TRBV5-6 and TRBJ2-7; possibly TRBD2 for D (6 bases). V lost 2 bases and J 6 bases, leaving 15 bases between the germline ends. The CDR3 consists of 14 residues. Germline values: CDR1 SGHDT, CDR2 YYEEEE. In DNA, the CDR3 is TGTGCCAGCAGCTTTTCCGGGAGACTCTTCGAGCAGTACTTC. Protein sequence: CASSFSGRLFEQYF.

As concerns this clone: Other DNA sequences in the same sample also yield this CDR3. CDR3 nucleotide sequence: TGCGCCAGCAGCCTGGGACAGGGGGCGTTCGAGCAGTACTTC. Protein sequence: CASSLGQGAFEQYF. The rearrangement uses TRBV5-1 and TRBJ2-7; 12 bases fit TRBD1. Germline V gene sequence: CDR1 SGHRS, CDR2 YFSETQ. This CDR3 has 14 residues. V shed 4 bases and J 6 bases; nucleotides not matched to a gene: 5.

The genes are TRBV5-1 and TRBJ2-3, with TRBD2 matching 16 bases. Germline V gives CDR1 SGHRS, CDR2 YFSETQ. The CDR3 consists of 18 residues. The J segment lost 3 bases and the V segment lost 3 bases, leaving 7 bases of the junction unmatched. For the CDR3, the DNA is TGCGCCAGCAGCTCCGGGACTAGCGGGAGGGCCTATACAGATACGCAGTATTTT. Translation gives CASSSGTSGRAYTDTQYF.

This chain links TRBV4-2 with TRBJ1-1; D unresolved. In germline, CDR1 is LGHNA, CDR2 YNFKEQ. Trimming stripped 4 bases from V and 2 bases from J, with 14 bases between. The CDR3 runs to 15 residues. CDR3 region: CASSPAAQFNTEAFF. The DNA of the CDR3 is TGTGCCAGCAGCCCAGCCGCACAGTTTAACACTGAAGCTTTCTTT.

The chain combines TRBV9 with TRBJ1-6; no reliable D call. V was shortened by 0 bases and J by 3 bases, with 10 bases between the two germline ends. Germline V gives CDR1 SGDLS, CDR2 YYNGEE. There are 16 residues in the CDR3. The CDR3 here is CASSVGVPLYNSPLHF. The CDR3, as DNA: TGTGCCAGCAGCGTAGGAGTTCCCCTCTATAATTCACCCCTCCACTTT.

Concerning this clone: Other DNA sequences in this specimen translate into the identical CDR3. The chain has TRBV5-1 and TRBJ2-3; TRBD2 might be the D (6 bases). V lost 7 bases and J 2 bases, leaving 11 bases between the germline ends. The V gene's germline CDR1 is SGHRS and CDR2 YFSETQ. The CDR3 extends over 13 amino acids. CDR3 amino acids: CASSGGDTDTQYF. In nucleotides, the CDR3 is TGCGCCAGCTCGGGCGGGGACACAGATACGCAGTATTTT.

This sequence joins TRBV19 and TRBJ2-5; 12 bases fit TRBD1. Germline-derived CDR1 and CDR2 are LNHDA and SQIVND (reference sequence). The CDR3 sequence is 15 residues long. The junction had 7 bases not matched to a gene; V was cut back by 6 bases and J by 5 bases. CDR3 in amino acids: CASSLRDRGPETQYF. The CDR3 DNA reads as TGTGCCAGTAGCCTCCGGGACAGGGGGCCGGAGACCCAGTACTTC.

V is TRBV28 and J is TRBJ1-5; D remains unclear. The CDR3 sequence is 12 residues long. Looked up from germline, CDR1 is MDHEN and CDR2 is SYDVKM. Trimming took 7 bases from V and 7 from J, leaving 11 bases between them. The CDR3 sequence: CASTSMAQPQHF. CDR3 bases: TGTGCCAGCACCTCCATGGCCCAGCCCCAGCATTTT.

This chain joins TRBV7-9 and TRBJ2-3, with D perhaps given as TRBD1 or TRBD2 (5 bases each). The V and J ends lost 4 bases and 6 bases respectively, with 8 bases between them. Germline-derived CDR1 and CDR2 are SEHNR and FQNEAQ (reference sequence). This CDR3 region has 12 residues. CDR3 DNA: TGTGCCAGCAGCTCCGAGGGGGATACGCAGTATTTT. Its protein product is CASSSEGDTQYF. Together with reference TRBV7-9 and TRBJ2-3, the CDR3 gives the full variable domain: DTGVSQNPRHKITKRGQNVTFRCDPISEHNRLYWYRQTLGQGPEFLTYFQNEAQLEKSRLLSDRFSAERPKGSFSTLEIQRTEQGDSAMYLCASSSEGDTQYFGPGTRLTVL.

This clone has more than one count but fewer than ten. The chain is built from TRBV11-2 and TRBJ2-1; D possibly corresponds to TRBD2 (6 bases). V gave up 4 bases and J gave up 11 bases, with 18 bases separating them. Per the germline V gene, CDR1 is SGHAT and CDR2 is FQNNGV. The CDR3 loop spans 14 amino acids. CDR3 in DNA: TGTGCCAGCAGCTCCCAGGTTAGCGGAGCCAAGCAGTTCTTC. Translation: CASSSQVSGAKQFF.

CDR3: CASSTGTGARGTEAFF. The CDR3 DNA is TGTGCCAGCAGCACCGGGACAGGGGCGCGGGGCACTGAAGCTTTCTTT. This chain joins TRBV7-6 and TRBJ1-1; 10 positions match TRBD1. Trimming took 5 bases from V and 4 from J; bases not matched to a gene: 10. Germline assignment: CDR1 SGHVS and CDR2 FNYEAQ. The CDR3 spans 16 residues.

With regard to this clone: At the DNA level, this CDR3 is encoded by other sequences in the same sample as well. The genes are TRBV28 and TRBJ2-1; 7 bases map to TRBD2. The trim removed 6 bases at V and 6 bases at J, leaving 2 bases unmatched. CDR1 is MDHEN, CDR2 SYDVKM, per germline. The CDR3 is made up of 12 amino acids. CDR3: CASSRTSNEQFF. The CDR3 nucleotides read TGTGCCAGCAGCAGGACTAGCAATGAGCAGTTCTTC.

This clone occurred a few times. The chain couples TRBV5-6 to TRBJ1-2; D possibly corresponds to TRBD1 (5 bases). Trimming took off 3 bases at V and 8 bases at J, with 17 bases between the two ends. Looked up from germline, CDR1 is SGHDT and CDR2 is YYEEEE. The CDR3 is made up of 14 amino acids. In DNA, the CDR3 is TGTGCCAGCAGCTCCCTAACAGGTGTGGGCGGCTACACCTTC. Its protein is CASSSLTGVGGYTF.

Turning to this clone: A far larger clone is only one base removed, so a read error is likely. The chain has TRBV5-1 and TRBJ1-4; 8 bases are a match to TRBD1. In germline, CDR1 is SGHRS, CDR2 YFSETQ. The trim removed 4 bases at V and 0 bases at J, leaving 5 bases unmatched. The CDR3 is 16 amino acids. CDR3 amino acids: CASSRRQGTTNEKLFF. In DNA, the CDR3 is TGCGCCAGCAGCCGCAGACAGGGGACAACTAATGAAAAACTGTTTTTT.

The chain combines TRBV5-6 with TRBJ2-2, with 10 bases aligning to TRBD2. Germline V gene sequence: CDR1 SGHDT, CDR2 YYEEEE. The CDR3 loop spans 16 amino acids. V lost 0 bases and J lost 1; bases outside the gene matches: 0. CDR3: CASSLVAGGNTGELFF. DNA for the CDR3: TGTGCCAGCAGCTTGGTAGCGGGAGGGAACACCGGGGAGCTGTTTTTT. Using reference TRBV5-6 and TRBJ2-2 for the parts outside the CDR3, the full variable domain is DAGVTQSPTHLIKTRGQQVTLRCSPKSGHDTVSWYQQALGQGPQFIFQYYEEEERQRGNFPDRFSGHQFPNYSSELNVNALLLGDSALYLCASSLVAGGNTGELFFGEGSRLTVL.

The chain combines TRBV20-1 with TRBJ2-5; D gene uncertain. This CDR3 is built from 10 residues. V shed 4 bases and J shed 5 bases, with 5 bases lying between them. Germline V gene lookup returns CDR1 DFQATT and CDR2 SNEGSKA (reference sequence). Here the CDR3 DNA reads TGCAGTGCTAAAGGGGAGACCCAGTACTTC. Its protein is CSAKGETQYF.

The rearrangement joins TRBV11-2 to TRBJ1-1, with D possibly being TRBD1 (5 bases). Looked up from germline, CDR1 is SGHAT and CDR2 is FQNNGV. CDR3 length: 14 residues. V dropped 6 bases and J dropped 4 bases, with 15 bases sitting between them. The CDR3, as DNA: TGTGCCAGCAGGACGTTCTACGGGGGCACTGAAGCTTTCTTT. Its translation: CASRTFYGGTEAFF.